These T cell receptor beta chains were read from a single sample in a study of blood T cell repertoires in COVID-19. Some clones are missing from TCRdb's copy, which holds only in-frame ones; the method was immunoSEQ multiplex PCR. The sample has approximately 70,000 clones, over 80% seen once. Sequenced material: peripheral blood. The source of these receptors is a human donor in a cohort sampled during active COVID-19. Both conserved end residues are part of each CDR3. The order of the fields is J gene, D gene, V gene, clone size, CDR3 DNA, CDR3 protein. A D gene is named only where the DNA matches it firmly. Clone size is given for some rows only: seen once, a few or many times, or a class if the clone is expanded.

>TRBJ2-2|NA|TRBV4-1|NA
TGCGCCAGCAGCCAAGGGTGGGGCGACTCCGGGGAGCTGTTTTTT
CASSQGWGDSGELFF
>TRBJ2-3|TRBD2|TRBV2|NA
TGTGCCAGCAAAGCGGGGGACACAGATACGCAGTATTTT
CASKAGDTDTQYF
>TRBJ2-7|TRBD1|TRBV14|NA
TGTGCCAGCAGTCCTCAGACAGGGCCCTACGAGCAGTACTTC
CASSPQTGPYEQYF
>TRBJ2-7|NA|TRBV7-8|few
TGTGCCAGCAGCTGGGGGCTCTCGTCATACGAGCAGTACTTC
CASSWGLSSYEQYF
>TRBJ1-3|NA|TRBV7-9|NA
TGTGCCAGCAGCGCCCGGGGGGCAGCTGGAAACACCATATATTTT
CASSARGAAGNTIYF
>TRBJ1-1|NA|TRBV27|NA
TGTGCCAGCAGTTCGGACACCTCGGGGGGAGCTTTCTTT
CASSSDTSGGAFF
>TRBJ2-5|TRBD1|TRBV3-1/TRBV3-2|NA
TGTGCCAGCAGCCTTGGACAGGTCCAAGAGACCCAGTACTTC
CASSLGQVQETQYF
>TRBJ2-7|NA|TRBV12-1|NA
TGTGCCAGCAGCCTACATCCTGGGACAGTCGATTACCCCGATGGCCGCGAGCAGTACTTC
CASSLHPGTVDYPDGREQYF
>TRBJ2-7|NA|TRBV4-1|NA
TGCGCCAGCAGCCCGTTCCCCGGCGGCTACGAGCAGTACTTC
CASSPFPGGYEQYF
>TRBJ2-6|TRBD2|TRBV5-6|NA
TGTGCCAGCGCCGCGCCGGGGGGGACTTTCTCTGGGGCCAACGTCCTGACTTTC
CASAAPGGTFSGANVLTF
>TRBJ2-7|TRBD2|TRBV11-2|NA
TGTGCCAGCAGCCTCACCGGGACTAGCGAATTCAACGAGCAGTACTTC
CASSLTGTSEFNEQYF
>TRBJ2-5|TRBD2|TRBV19|NA
TGTGCCAGTAGTATACGCCTAGCGGGAAAAGAGACCCAGTACTTC
CASSIRLAGKETQYF
>TRBJ2-1|TRBD1|TRBV18|NA
TGTGCCAGCTCACCACGGCCGGGACAGAGCTCCTACAATGAGCAGTTCTTC
CASSPRPGQSSYNEQFF
>TRBJ2-2|TRBD2|TRBV2|NA
TGTGCCAGCAGTGCGGGACTAGCCGGCACCGGGGAGCTGTTTTTT
CASSAGLAGTGELFF
>TRBJ2-5|NA|TRBV21-1|NA
TGTGCCAGCACGATAGCGGGGGGGCCCCAAGAGACCCAGTACTTC
CASTIAGGPQETQYF
>TRBJ2-2|NA|TRBV7-2|NA
TGTGCCAGCAGTCCACGGACAGTACTTACCGGGGAGCTGTTTTTT
CASSPRTVLTGELFF
>TRBJ1-1|TRBD1|TRBV19|few
TGTGCCAGCGGGGACAGGGCTGAAGCTTTCTTT
CASGDRAEAFF
>TRBJ1-2|TRBD1|TRBV13|once
TGTGCCAGCAGCATCGGACAGGGCCGTAGTGTCGGCTATGGCTACACCTTC
CASSIGQGRSVGYGYTF
>TRBJ2-7|TRBD2|TRBV5-1|medium-sized
TGCGCCAGCAGCTTGCGCCCTAGCGGGGGGCAGGCTACAGTTTACGAGCAGTACTTC
CASSLRPSGGQATVYEQYF
>TRBJ1-1|NA|TRBV14|NA
TGTGCCAGCAGCCCCCTAGGAGCGAACACTGAAGCTTTCTTT
CASSPLGANTEAFF
>TRBJ1-1|TRBD1|TRBV7-2|NA
TGTGCCAGCAGCATAAGACAGGGAAGGACTGAAGCTTTCTTT
CASSIRQGRTEAFF
>TRBJ2-5|NA|TRBV7-9|NA
TGTGCCAGCAGCCCGAATGGGGGCCGAGAGACCCAGTACTTC
CASSPNGGRETQYF
>TRBJ2-7|TRBD2|TRBV6-1|NA
TGTGCCAGCAGTGAAGGCTTGGGTAGCGGGGGGCGCCGGCAGTACTTC
CASSEGLGSGGRRQYF
>TRBJ2-7|NA|TRBV21-1|NA
TGTGCCAGCAGCAAAGAAGGCATGCGAACTACCTACGAGCAGTACTTC
CASSKEGMRTTYEQYF
>TRBJ1-2|NA|TRBV7-2|once
TGTGCCAGCAGCTTGTGGACATATGATGGCTACACCTTC
CASSLWTYDGYTF
>TRBJ2-6|NA|TRBV15|NA
TGTGCCACCAGCCTTTTCTCTGGGGCCAACGTCCTGACTTTC
CATSLFSGANVLTF
>TRBJ1-5|NA|TRBV30|NA
TGTGCAAAGCCGGCGAGCGGTCAGCCCCAGCATTTT
CAKPASGQPQHF
>TRBJ1-1|NA|TRBV7-9|NA
TGTGCCAGCAGCAGACAGGCCGATGAAGCTTTCTTT
CASSRQADEAFF
>TRBJ2-3|TRBD2|TRBV6-5|NA
TGTGCCAGCAGGCGGCGGGGGGACTACACAGATACGCAGTATTTT
CASRRRGDYTDTQYF
>TRBJ2-4|NA|TRBV5-1|NA
TGCGCCAGCAGCTTGGTAACAGGGTCGATCATTCAGTACTTC
CASSLVTGSIIQYF
>TRBJ2-7|TRBD2|TRBV5-1|once
TGCGCCAGCAGCCTCTCGTACGATTCTAGCGGGGGTATCTACGAGCAGTACTTC
CASSLSYDSSGGIYEQYF
>TRBJ2-7|NA|TRBV27|NA
TGTGCCAGCAGTTTAGGGCTAGCTTCGATCTCCTACGAGCAGTACTTC
CASSLGLASISYEQYF
>TRBJ1-3|TRBD1|TRBV18|NA
TGTGCCAGCTCACCAACCGGGACAGTCAGTGGAAACACCATATATTTT
CASSPTGTVSGNTIYF